Included here is one T cell receptor (beta chain) sequence, with context. Its target is unknown. Germline assignment: CDR1 LGHNA and CDR2 YNFKEQ. There are 14 residues in the CDR3. V lost 4 bases to trimming and J lost 1 base; unmatched junction nucleotides: 3. The entry originates in a study of Ad26.COV2.S vaccination and SARS-CoV-2 variants. Study results and limitations: Reported findings describe substantial breadth in spike-specific CD8+ and CD4+ T cell responses following vaccination. Recipients of vaccine and of placebo showed similar breadth of their non-spike TCR repertoires. Responses of T cells in total may have been underestimated by the TCR breadth and depth analyses.

Sequencing was performed with immunoSEQ multiplex PCR; in TCRdb, only in-frame clones are kept and a portion is missing. The sample lists about 400,000 clones, 83% occurring once. Documented treatment: over 15 received Ad26.COV2.S at low or high dose, single or two shots; several received placebo; per-sample allocation not given. It was on day 63 after the first vaccine or placebo injection that samples were taken. The TCR sequence derives from a person between 18 and 60 years old who received the Ad26.COV2.S COVID-19 vaccine or a placebo. This chain uses TRBV4-2 with TRBJ2-5; 7 nucleotides line up with TRBD2. The sequencing here drew on peripheral blood, taken in a trial of Ad26.COV2.S vaccine versus placebo. Written as DNA, the CDR3 is TGTGCCAGCAGCCCACTAGCGTTCCAAGAGACCCAGTACTTC. Its translation is CASSPLAFQETQYF.